This is a list of T cell receptor beta chains from one sample in a study of cytomegalovirus exposure and HLA in healthy donors. The method was immunoSEQ multiplex PCR; TCRdb's version includes in-frame clones alone and lacks a portion of them. Of more than 80,000 clones listed, 88% are singletons. Sequenced material: PBMCs. The receptors were gathered from a woman aged 18-29 years in good health and CMV-seropositive. Each CDR3 is given with its conserved first and last residue. Fields, in order: D gene, V gene, J gene, clone size, CDR3 DNA, CDR3 protein. The D gene is left open where the match is weak. Size tells how often a clone was seen (once, few, many) or the class of an expanded clone, and some rows leave it out.

TRBD1	TRBV5-4	TRBJ1-6	.	TGTGCCAGCAGACTTCAGGGACAGGGAAATAATTCACCCCTCCACTTT	CASRLQGQGNNSPLHF
.	TRBV4-1	TRBJ1-4	.	TGCGCCAGCAGCCAGGGGACAAGAGGTAATGAAAAACTGTTTTTT	CASSQGTRGNEKLFF
TRBD2	TRBV11-3	TRBJ2-7	.	TGTGCCAGCAGCTTCGGACTAGCGGGGGCCTACGAGCAGTACTTC	CASSFGLAGAYEQYF
TRBD2	TRBV11-2	TRBJ2-5	.	TGTGCCAGCAGCTTAGGGGGCAGGGAGGGAGAGACCCAGTACTTC	CASSLGGREGETQYF
.	TRBV9	TRBJ2-3	.	TGTGCCAGCAGCGGTGTTTATGGATTACGGGGGAAGACAGATACGCAGTATTTT	CASSGVYGLRGKTDTQYF
.	TRBV7-9	TRBJ2-6	.	TGTGCCAGCAGGGGGCGTAGGTCAGGGGCCAACGTCCTGACTTTC	CASRGRRSGANVLTF
.	TRBV19	TRBJ1-1	.	TGTGCCAGTAGTATTAGCAGAACCACTGAAGCTTTCTTT	CASSISRTTEAFF
TRBD1	TRBV9	TRBJ1-1	.	TGTGCCAGCAGCCCACAGGGACAGGGGAACACTGAAGCTTTCTTT	CASSPQGQGNTEAFF
.	TRBV6-4	TRBJ2-3	.	TGTGCCAGCAGTGACTCGATGTCGGGGGAGGGCACAGATACGCAGTATTTT	CASSDSMSGEGTDTQYF
.	TRBV28	TRBJ1-4	once	TGTGCCAGCAGTTTAATAGGGGTACGGGAAAAACTGTTTTTT	CASSLIGVREKLFF
.	TRBV25-1	TRBJ2-7	.	TGTGCCAGCAGGCCCCGGGACATCTCCTACGAGCAGTACTTC	CASRPRDISYEQYF
.	TRBV10-3	TRBJ2-7	once	TGTGCCATCAGTGACTCCGGTTACGAGCAGTACTTC	CAISDSGYEQYF
.	TRBV29-1	TRBJ2-1	.	TGCAGCGTTGACCCAGGGGTCTACAATGAGCAGTTCTTC	CSVDPGVYNEQFF
.	TRBV4-1	TRBJ2-3	.	TGCGCCAGCAGCCAGAGGGGGTCAGATACGCAGTATTTT	CASSQRGSDTQYF